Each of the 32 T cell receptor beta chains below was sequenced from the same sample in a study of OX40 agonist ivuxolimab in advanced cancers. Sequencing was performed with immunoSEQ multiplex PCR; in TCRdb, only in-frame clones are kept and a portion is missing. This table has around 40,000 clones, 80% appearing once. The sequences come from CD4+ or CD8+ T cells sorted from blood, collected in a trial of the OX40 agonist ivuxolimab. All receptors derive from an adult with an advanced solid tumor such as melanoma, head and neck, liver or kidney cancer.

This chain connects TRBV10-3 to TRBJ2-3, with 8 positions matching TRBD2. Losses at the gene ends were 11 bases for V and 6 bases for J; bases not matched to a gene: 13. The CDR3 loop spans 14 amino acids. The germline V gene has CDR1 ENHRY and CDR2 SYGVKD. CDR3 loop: CASTSAFPRDTQYF. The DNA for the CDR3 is TGTGCCTCGACTAGCGCCTTTCCCCGGGATACGCAGTATTTT.

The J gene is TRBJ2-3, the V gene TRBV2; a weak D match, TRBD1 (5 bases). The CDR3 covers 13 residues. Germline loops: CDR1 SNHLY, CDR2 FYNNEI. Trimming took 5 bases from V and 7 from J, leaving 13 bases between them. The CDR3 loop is CASSFQGSYTQYF. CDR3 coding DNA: TGTGCCAGCAGTTTTCAGGGCTCTTATACGCAGTATTTT. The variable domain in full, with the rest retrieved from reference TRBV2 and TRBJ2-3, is EPEVTQTPSHQVTQMGQEVILRCVPISNHLYFYWYRQILGQKVEFLVSFYNNEISEKSEIFDDQFSVERPDGSNFTLKIRSTKLEDSAMYFCASSFQGSYTQYFGPGTRLTVL.

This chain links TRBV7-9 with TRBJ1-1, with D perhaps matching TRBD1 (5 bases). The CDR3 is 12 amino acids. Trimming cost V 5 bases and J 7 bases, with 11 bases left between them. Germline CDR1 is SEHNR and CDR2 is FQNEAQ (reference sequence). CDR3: CASSPGMGEAFF. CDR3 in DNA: TGTGCCAGCAGCCCAGGGATGGGTGAAGCTTTCTTT.

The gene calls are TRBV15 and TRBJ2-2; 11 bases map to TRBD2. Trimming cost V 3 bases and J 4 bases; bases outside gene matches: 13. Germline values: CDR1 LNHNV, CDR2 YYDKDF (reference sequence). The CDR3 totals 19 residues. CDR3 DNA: TGTGCCACCAGCAGGCAAAGGGTTAGCGGGAGGGTAGGCACCGGGGAGCTGTTTTTT. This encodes CATSRQRVSGRVGTGELFF. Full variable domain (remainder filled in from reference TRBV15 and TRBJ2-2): DAMVIQNPRYQVTQFGKPVTLSCSQTLNHNVMYWYQQKSSQAPKLLFHYYDKDFNNEADTPDNFQSRRPNTSFCFLDIRSPGLGDTAMYLCATSRQRVSGRVGTGELFFGEGSRLTVL.

CDR3 coding DNA: TGCGCCAGCAGCTTCGCCGGACAGGGCGGGTATGGCTACACCTTC. Residues: CASSFAGQGGYGYTF. The J gene is TRBJ1-2, the V gene TRBV5-1; 8 nucleotides align to TRBD1. The germline V gene encodes CDR1 SGHRS and CDR2 YFSETQ. Unmatched junction bases numbered 8, after V lost 2 bases and J lost 5 bases. The CDR3 has 15 residues.

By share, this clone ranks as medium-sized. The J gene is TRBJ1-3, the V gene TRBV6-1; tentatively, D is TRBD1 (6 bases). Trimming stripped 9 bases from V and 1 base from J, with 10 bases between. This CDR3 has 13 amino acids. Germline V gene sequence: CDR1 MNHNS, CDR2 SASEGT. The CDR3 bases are TGTGCCAGTGAAACAGGGTCTGGAAACACCATATATTTT. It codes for CASETGSGNTIYF.

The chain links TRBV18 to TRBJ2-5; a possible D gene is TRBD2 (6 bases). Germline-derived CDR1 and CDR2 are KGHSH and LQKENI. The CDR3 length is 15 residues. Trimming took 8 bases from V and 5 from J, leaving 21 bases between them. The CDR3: CASPATGGGHETQYF. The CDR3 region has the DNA TGTGCCAGCCCCGCCACGGGCGGAGGGCATGAGACCCAGTACTTC.

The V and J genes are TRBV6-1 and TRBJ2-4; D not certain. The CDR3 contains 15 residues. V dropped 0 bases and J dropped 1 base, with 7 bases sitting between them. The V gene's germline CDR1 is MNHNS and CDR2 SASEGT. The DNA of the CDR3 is TGTGCCAGCAGTGAAGCGCTTTCCGCCAAAAACATTCAGTACTTC. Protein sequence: CASSEALSAKNIQYF.

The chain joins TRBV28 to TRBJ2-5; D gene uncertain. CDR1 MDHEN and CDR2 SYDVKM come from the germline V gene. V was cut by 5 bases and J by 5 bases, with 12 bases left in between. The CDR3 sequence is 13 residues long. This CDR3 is CASSIRTGETQYF. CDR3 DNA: TGTGCCAGCAGTATCCGAACTGGGGAGACCCAGTACTTC.

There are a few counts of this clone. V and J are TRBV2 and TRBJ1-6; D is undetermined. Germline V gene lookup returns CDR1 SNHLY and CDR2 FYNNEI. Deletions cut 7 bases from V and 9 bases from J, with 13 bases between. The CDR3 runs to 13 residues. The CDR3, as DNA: TGTGCCAGCAAACCTCGGTTCAGTTCACCCCTCCACTTT. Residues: CASKPRFSSPLHF.

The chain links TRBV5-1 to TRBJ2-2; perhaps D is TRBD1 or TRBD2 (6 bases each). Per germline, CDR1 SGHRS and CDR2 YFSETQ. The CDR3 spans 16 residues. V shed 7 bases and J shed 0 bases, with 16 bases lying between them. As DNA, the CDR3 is TGCGCCAGCCAAAGGAGGGGGGTGGCGAACACCGGGGAGCTGTTTTTT. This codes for CASQRRGVANTGELFF. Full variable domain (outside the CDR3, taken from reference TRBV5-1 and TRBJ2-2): KAGVTQTPRYLIKTRGQQVTLSCSPISGHRSVSWYQQTPGQGLQFLFEYFSETQRNKGNFPGRFSGRQFSNSRSEMNVSTLELGDSALYLCASQRRGVANTGELFFGEGSRLTVL.

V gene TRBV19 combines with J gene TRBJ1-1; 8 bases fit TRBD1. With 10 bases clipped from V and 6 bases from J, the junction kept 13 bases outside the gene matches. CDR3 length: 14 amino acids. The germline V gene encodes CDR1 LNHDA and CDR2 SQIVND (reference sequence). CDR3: CATKDHRGRAEAFF. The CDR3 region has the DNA TGTGCCACGAAAGACCACAGGGGGAGAGCTGAAGCTTTCTTT.

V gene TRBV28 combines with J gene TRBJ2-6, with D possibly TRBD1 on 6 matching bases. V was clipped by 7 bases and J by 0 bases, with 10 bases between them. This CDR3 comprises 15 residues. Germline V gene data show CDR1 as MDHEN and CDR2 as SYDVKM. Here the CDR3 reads CASTDRFSGANVLTF. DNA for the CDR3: TGTGCCAGCACCGACAGGTTCTCTGGGGCCAACGTCCTGACTTTC.

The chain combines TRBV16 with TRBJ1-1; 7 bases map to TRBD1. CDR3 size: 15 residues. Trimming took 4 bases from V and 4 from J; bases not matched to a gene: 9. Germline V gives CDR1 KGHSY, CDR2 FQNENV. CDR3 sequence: CASSRMQGGGTEAFF. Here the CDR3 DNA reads TGTGCCAGCAGCCGCATGCAGGGGGGAGGCACTGAAGCTTTCTTT.

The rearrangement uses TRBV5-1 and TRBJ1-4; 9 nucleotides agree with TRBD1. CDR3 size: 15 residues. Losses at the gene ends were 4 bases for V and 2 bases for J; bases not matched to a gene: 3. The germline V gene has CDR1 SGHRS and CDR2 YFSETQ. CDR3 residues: CASSGTGSTNEKLFF. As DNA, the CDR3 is TGCGCCAGCAGCGGGACAGGGTCCACTAATGAAAAACTGTTTTTT.

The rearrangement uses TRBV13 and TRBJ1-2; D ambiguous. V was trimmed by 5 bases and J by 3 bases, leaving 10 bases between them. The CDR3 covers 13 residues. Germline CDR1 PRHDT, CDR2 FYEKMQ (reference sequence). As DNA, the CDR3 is TGTGCCAGCAGCCGGGAGTCTTACTATGGCTACACCTTC. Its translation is CASSRESYYGYTF.

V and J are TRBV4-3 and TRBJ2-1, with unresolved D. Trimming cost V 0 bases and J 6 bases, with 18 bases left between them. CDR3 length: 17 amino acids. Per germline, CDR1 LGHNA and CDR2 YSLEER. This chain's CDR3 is CASSQEGRRKNRNEQFF. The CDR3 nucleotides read TGCGCCAGCAGCCAAGAGGGAAGGCGGAAAAATCGCAATGAGCAGTTCTTC.

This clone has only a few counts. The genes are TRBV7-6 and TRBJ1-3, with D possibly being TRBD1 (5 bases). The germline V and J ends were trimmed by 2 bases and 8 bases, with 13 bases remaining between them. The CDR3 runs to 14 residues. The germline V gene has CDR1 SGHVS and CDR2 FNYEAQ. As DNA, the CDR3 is TGTGCCAGCAGCTTAAGGTCCAAAGGGGACACCATATATTTT. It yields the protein CASSLRSKGDTIYF.

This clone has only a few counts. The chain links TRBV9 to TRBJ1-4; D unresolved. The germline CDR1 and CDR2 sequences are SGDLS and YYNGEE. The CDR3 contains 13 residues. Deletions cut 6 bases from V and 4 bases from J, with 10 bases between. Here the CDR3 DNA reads TGTGCCAGCAACCGACGGGGTAATGAAAAACTGTTTTTT. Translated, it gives CASNRRGNEKLFF.

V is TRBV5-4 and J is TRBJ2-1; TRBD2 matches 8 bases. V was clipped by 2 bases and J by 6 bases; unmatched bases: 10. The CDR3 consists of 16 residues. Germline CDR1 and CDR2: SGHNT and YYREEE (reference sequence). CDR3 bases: TGTGCCAGCAGCTTTGGTAGCGGGACGGTGATCAATGAGCAGTTCTTC. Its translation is CASSFGSGTVINEQFF.

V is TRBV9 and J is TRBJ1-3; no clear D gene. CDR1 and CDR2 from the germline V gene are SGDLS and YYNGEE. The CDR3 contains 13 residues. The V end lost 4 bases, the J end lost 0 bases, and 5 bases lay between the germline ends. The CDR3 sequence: CASSKDSGNTIYF. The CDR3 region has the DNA TGTGCCAGCAGCAAGGACTCTGGAAACACCATATATTTT.

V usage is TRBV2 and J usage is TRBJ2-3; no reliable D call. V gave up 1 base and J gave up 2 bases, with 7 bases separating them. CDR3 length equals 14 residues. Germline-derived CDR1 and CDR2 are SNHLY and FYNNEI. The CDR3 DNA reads TGTGCCAGCAGTGAAGTGATATTCACAGATACGCAGTATTTT. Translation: CASSEVIFTDTQYF. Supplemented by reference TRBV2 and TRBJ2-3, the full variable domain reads EPEVTQTPSHQVTQMGQEVILRCVPISNHLYFYWYRQILGQKVEFLVSFYNNEISEKSEIFDDQFSVERPDGSNFTLKIRSTKLEDSAMYFCASSEVIFTDTQYFGPGTRLTVL.

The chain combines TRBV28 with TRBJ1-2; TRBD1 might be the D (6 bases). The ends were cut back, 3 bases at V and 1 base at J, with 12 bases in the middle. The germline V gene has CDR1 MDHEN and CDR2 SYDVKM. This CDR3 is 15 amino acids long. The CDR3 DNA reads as TGTGCCAGCAGTTTGGGAGGGGGTGGTAACTATGGCTACACCTTC. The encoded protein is CASSLGGGGNYGYTF.

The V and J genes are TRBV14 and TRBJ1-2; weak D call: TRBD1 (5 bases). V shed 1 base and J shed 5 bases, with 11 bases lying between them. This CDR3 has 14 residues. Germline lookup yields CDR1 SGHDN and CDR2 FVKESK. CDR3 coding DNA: TGTGCCAGCAGCCAAGTATCTTGGGGGTATGGCTACACCTTC. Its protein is CASSQVSWGYGYTF. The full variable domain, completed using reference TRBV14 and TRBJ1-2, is EAGVTQFPSHSVIEKGQTVTLRCDPISGHDNLYWYRRVMGKEIKFLLHFVKESKQDESGMPNNRFLAERTGGTYSTLKVQPAELEDSGVYFCASSQVSWGYGYTFGSGTRLTVV.

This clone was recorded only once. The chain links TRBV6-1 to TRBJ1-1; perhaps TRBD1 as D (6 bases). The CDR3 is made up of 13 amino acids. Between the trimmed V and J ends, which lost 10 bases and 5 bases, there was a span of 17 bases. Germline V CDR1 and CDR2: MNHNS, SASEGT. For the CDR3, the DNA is TGTGCCACCAACCAGGGGCGCGGAACTGAAGCTTTCTTT. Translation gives CATNQGRGTEAFF.

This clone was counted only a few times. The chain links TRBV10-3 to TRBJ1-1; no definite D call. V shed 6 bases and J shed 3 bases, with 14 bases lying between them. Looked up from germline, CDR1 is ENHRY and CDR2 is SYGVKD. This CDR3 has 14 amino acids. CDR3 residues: CAISLSGRDTEAFF. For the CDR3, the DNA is TGTGCCATCAGCCTTTCCGGGCGGGACACTGAAGCTTTCTTT.

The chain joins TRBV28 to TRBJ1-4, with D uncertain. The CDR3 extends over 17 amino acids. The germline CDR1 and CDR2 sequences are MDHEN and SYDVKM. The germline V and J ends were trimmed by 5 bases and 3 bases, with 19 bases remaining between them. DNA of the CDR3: TGTGCCAGCAGTGTCCAGTCGGGAGCCGTTTCTAATGAAAAACTGTTTTTT. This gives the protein CASSVQSGAVSNEKLFF.

CDR3 sequence (DNA): TGTGCCAGCAGCCGTCTACAGGGGCTATTTGGAGGGAGCAACAATGAGCAGTTCTTC. Protein sequence: CASSRLQGLFGGSNNEQFF. V is TRBV7-9 and J is TRBJ2-1, with D perhaps matching TRBD1 (7 bases). The V end lost 5 bases, the J end lost 5 bases, and 28 bases lay between the germline ends. The CDR3 has 19 residues. Germline V CDR1 and CDR2: SEHNR, FQNEAQ (reference sequence). Complete variable domain (other parts from reference TRBV7-9 and TRBJ2-1): DTGVSQNPRHKITKRGQNVTFRCDPISEHNRLYWYRQTLGQGPEFLTYFQNEAQLEKSRLLSDRFSAERPKGSFSTLEIQRTEQGDSAMYLCASSRLQGLFGGSNNEQFFGPGTRLTVL.

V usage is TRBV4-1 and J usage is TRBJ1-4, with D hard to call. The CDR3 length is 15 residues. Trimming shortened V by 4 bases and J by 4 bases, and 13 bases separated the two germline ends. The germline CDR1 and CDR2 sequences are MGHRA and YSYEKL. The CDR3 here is CASSPKSTYNEKLFF. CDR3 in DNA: TGCGCCAGCAGCCCAAAATCGACCTATAATGAAAAACTGTTTTTT.

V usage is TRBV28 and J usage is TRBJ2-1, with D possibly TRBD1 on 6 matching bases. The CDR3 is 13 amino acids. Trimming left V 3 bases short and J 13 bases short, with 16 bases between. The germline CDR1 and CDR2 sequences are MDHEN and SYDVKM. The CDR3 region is CASSLLTGTSQFF. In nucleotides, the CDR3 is TGTGCCAGCAGTTTGTTGACAGGTACTTCTCAGTTCTTC.

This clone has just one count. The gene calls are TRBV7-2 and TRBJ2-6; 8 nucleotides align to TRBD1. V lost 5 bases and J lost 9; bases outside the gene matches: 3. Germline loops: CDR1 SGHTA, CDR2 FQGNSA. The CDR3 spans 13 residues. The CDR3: CASSPDRGNVLTF. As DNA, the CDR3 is TGTGCCAGCAGCCCTGACAGGGGCAACGTCCTGACTTTC.

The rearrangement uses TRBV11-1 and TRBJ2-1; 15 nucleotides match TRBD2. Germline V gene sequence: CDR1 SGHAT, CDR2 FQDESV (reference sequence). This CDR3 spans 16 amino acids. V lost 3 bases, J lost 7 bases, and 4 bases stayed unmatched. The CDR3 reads CASSFGLAGGENEQFF. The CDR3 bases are TGTGCCAGCAGCTTCGGACTAGCGGGAGGGGAAAATGAGCAGTTCTTC. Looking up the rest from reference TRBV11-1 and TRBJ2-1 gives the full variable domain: EAEVAQSPRYKITEKSQAVAFWCDPISGHATLYWYRQILGQGPELLVQFQDESVVDDSQLPKDRFSAERLKGVDSTLKIQPAELGDSAMYLCASSFGLAGGENEQFFGPGTRLTVL.